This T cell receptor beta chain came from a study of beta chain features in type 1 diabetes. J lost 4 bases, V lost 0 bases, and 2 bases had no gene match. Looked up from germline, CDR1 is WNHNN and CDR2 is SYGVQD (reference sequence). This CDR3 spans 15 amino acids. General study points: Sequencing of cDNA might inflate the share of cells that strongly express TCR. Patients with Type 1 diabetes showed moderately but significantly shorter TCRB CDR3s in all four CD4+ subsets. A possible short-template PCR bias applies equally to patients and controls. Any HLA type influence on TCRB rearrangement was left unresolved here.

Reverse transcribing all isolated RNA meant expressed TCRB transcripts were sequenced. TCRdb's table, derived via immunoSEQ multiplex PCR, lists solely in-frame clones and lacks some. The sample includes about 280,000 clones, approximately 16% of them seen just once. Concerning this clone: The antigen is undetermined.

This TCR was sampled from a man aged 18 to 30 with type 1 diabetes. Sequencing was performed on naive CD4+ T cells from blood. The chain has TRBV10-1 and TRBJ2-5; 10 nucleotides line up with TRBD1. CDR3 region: CASSESRTGGETQYF. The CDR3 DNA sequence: TGCGCCAGCAGTGAGTCAAGGACAGGGGGAGAGACCCAGTACTTC.